This TCR beta chain was sequenced during a study of response to subunit inactivated influenza vaccine. Only a few counts were recorded for this clonotype. Antigen unknown. The CDR3 sequence is 16 residues long. Germline V gene data show CDR1 as SGHRS and CDR2 as YFSETQ. Trimming took 4 bases from V and 9 from J, leaving 24 bases between them. General observations from the study: It was suggested by the authors that few new T cells are recruited by each seasonal influenza vaccination.

TCRdb re-analysed the RT-PCR reads in MiXCR, keeping a single row per CDR3 protein. This sample yields 530,000 or so distinct CDR3 sequences, of which about 25% are seen a single time; about 1.9% belongs to the top ten. The chain uses TRBV5-1 and TRBJ2-3, with D possibly TRBD2 on 6 matching bases. The specimen comprised CD4+ T cells sorted from PBMCs, sampled less than 6 days after vaccination. The TCR sequence derives from a man over 45 who received an inactivated influenza vaccine. The CDR3 is CASSADSSRGMWTQYF. Here the CDR3 DNA reads TGCGCCAGCAGCGCCGACAGTTCTCGGGGGATGTGGACGCAGTATTTT.